This entry features one T cell receptor beta chain sequence. Antigen unknown. How the authors handled the data: Treg pools: 55,000 to 70,000 distinct patient, some 1x10^5 donor TCRbeta sequences. Produced via immunoSEQ multiplex PCR; TCRdb's table is partial and in-frame only. Clonal size and the V and J genes are those of that table, whereas D and trimming came from the DNA. The table has nearly 3,000 clones, around 78% seen once; the top ten hold around 3.4%. Regulatory T cells were sorted as CD4+CD25hiCD127low/negative. The sample belongs to a study of B cell selection in AIRE deficiency. Study results and caveats: With only TCRbeta sequenced, 35% to 45% of shared healthy Treg sequences overlapped Tconv. About 31% of healthy-donor shared Treg TCRbeta sequences appeared in patient Tconv cells. Shared Treg sequences had shorter CDR3s, biased toward rearrangements with few non-templated insertions.

V lost 8 bases to trimming and J lost 6 bases, with 14 bases between them. The CDR3 consists of 13 residues. Germline-derived CDR1 and CDR2 are SGHTA and FQGNSA. Specimen: Tregs sorted from PBMCs. The source is a human donor with AIRE deficiency. V and J are TRBV7-2 and TRBJ1-5, with D unresolved. This CDR3 reads CASSWVVAQPQHF. The DNA of the CDR3 is TGTGCCAGCTCTTGGGTGGTTGCTCAGCCCCAGCATTTT.